This T cell receptor (beta chain) originates from a study of blood T cell repertoires in COVID-19. Study information: Nucleic acid was either cDNA or gDNA, and it came from T cells, B-cell-depleted T cells, or PBMCs.

In the source study's methods: From reference gene primer amplification, estimates of nucleated cell counts were derived. TCRdb's table, derived via immunoSEQ multiplex PCR, lists solely in-frame clones and lacks some. The D gene and trimming were derived from the DNA, and the V and J assignments and clone size from that table. The sample holds roughly 150,000 clones, approximately 84% seen once. Followed longitudinally, the Seattle patients had been enrolled during active infection. Germline lookup yields CDR1 GTSNPN and CDR2 SVGIG (reference sequence). The CDR3 extends over 15 amino acids. V dropped 3 bases and J dropped 6; count of bases not matched to a gene: 7.

The gene calls are TRBV30 and TRBJ1-6; TRBD1 matches at 8 bases. The sample was peripheral blood. The clonotype was recovered from a woman over 75 with COVID-19, enrolled during active disease. In nucleotides, the CDR3 is TGTGCCTGGAGCCCCGGACAGGGAGGTAATTCACCCCTCCACTTT. Protein sequence: CAWSPGQGGNSPLHF.